This T cell receptor beta chain stems from a study of T-cell memory formation after mild COVID-19. This CDR3 contains 17 residues. The germline V gene has CDR1 WSHSY and CDR2 SAAADI. J was trimmed by 0 bases and V by 7 bases; bases with no gene match: 6. With constant-segment primers, 5'RACE yielded cDNA libraries of TCR alpha and TCR beta that carried sample barcodes and UMIs. TCRdb ran MiXCR on the 5' RACE reads and lists one entry per CDR3 protein. The data contain roughly 120,000 distinct CDR3 sequences, 22% of them singletons. The chain uses TRBV10-2 and TRBJ2-4, with 13 bases lining up with TRBD2. This TCR derives from a man between 18 and 35 years old who had mild COVID-19 (a few samples of this study predate the infection). Cell type and time point are not known. The specimen was PBMCs or a T cell subset sorted from them (not recorded which). The CDR3 bases are TGCGCCAGCAAACTAGCGGGGGGGCTAACAGCCAAAAACATTCAGTACTTC. Its protein product is CASKLAGGLTAKNIQYF.